This is a list of T cell receptor beta chains from one sample in a study of Ad26.COV2.S vaccination and SARS-CoV-2 variants. Profiling relied on immunoSEQ multiplex PCR, and the TCRdb table lists in-frame clones only, not all of them. The table shows a few hundred thousand clones, with 80% to 95% occurring only once. Material: peripheral blood, obtained in a trial of Ad26.COV2.S vaccine versus placebo. These receptors all stem from a person between 18 and 59 years old who received the Ad26.COV2.S COVID-19 vaccine or a placebo. Both conserved end residues are part of each CDR3. Each record gives: D gene, clone size, J gene, V gene, CDR3 DNA, CDR3 protein. The D gene is left open where the match is weak. Clone sizes are given selectively: once, few, many, or a class where the clone is expanded.

d_gene: TRBD2
abundance: -
j_gene: TRBJ2-3
v_gene: TRBV7-9
CDR3nt: TGTGCCAGCAGCTTAAGGGCGGGAGGGCCGGTGCGTACAGATACGCAGTATTTT
CDR3aa: CASSLRAGGPVRTDTQYF

d_gene: TRBD1
abundance: -
j_gene: TRBJ1-3
v_gene: TRBV18
CDR3nt: TGTGCCAGCTCACCGTTGGCGGGACAGGGCGTCAGAAACACCATATATTTT
CDR3aa: CASSPLAGQGVRNTIYF

d_gene: -
abundance: -
j_gene: TRBJ2-7
v_gene: TRBV14
CDR3nt: TGTGCCAGCAGCCATAGGGCGGAGGGAGCCGAGCAGTACTTC
CDR3aa: CASSHRAEGAEQYF

d_gene: -
abundance: -
j_gene: TRBJ2-2
v_gene: TRBV5-4
CDR3nt: TGTGCCAGCAGCCTCTTAAACGGGGAGCTGTTTTTT
CDR3aa: CASSLLNGELFF

d_gene: -
abundance: -
j_gene: TRBJ2-7
v_gene: TRBV6-5
CDR3nt: TGTGCCAGCACCTCTGACAGGAGATTTAACGAGCAGTACTTC
CDR3aa: CASTSDRRFNEQYF

d_gene: -
abundance: -
j_gene: TRBJ1-4
v_gene: TRBV18
CDR3nt: TGTGCCAGCTCACCACGGGGGCGCGGTAATGAAAAACTGTTTTTT
CDR3aa: CASSPRGRGNEKLFF

d_gene: TRBD2
abundance: once
j_gene: TRBJ2-1
v_gene: TRBV7-9
CDR3nt: TGTGCCAGCAGCGCAAGGACTAGCGGGGTTCACAATGAGCAGTTCTTC
CDR3aa: CASSARTSGVHNEQFF

d_gene: TRBD2
abundance: -
j_gene: TRBJ2-1
v_gene: TRBV5-1
CDR3nt: TGCGCCAGCAGCTCCGGGACTAGCGGGATTTATGAGCAGTTCTTC
CDR3aa: CASSSGTSGIYEQFF

d_gene: -
abundance: -
j_gene: TRBJ2-5
v_gene: TRBV6-5
CDR3nt: TGTGCCAGCAGAAGCAGGGCGGAGACCCAGTACTTC
CDR3aa: CASRSRAETQYF

d_gene: -
abundance: once
j_gene: TRBJ1-2
v_gene: TRBV7-2
CDR3nt: TGTGCCAGCAGCTTAGCTGGCAGGCCCGTGGAGGGCTACACCTTC
CDR3aa: CASSLAGRPVEGYTF

d_gene: TRBD1
abundance: -
j_gene: TRBJ2-3
v_gene: TRBV6-2/TRBV6-3
CDR3nt: TGTGCCAGCAGCTCCGGGACAGGGTTCACAGATACGCAGTATTTT
CDR3aa: CASSSGTGFTDTQYF

d_gene: TRBD1
abundance: -
j_gene: TRBJ2-2
v_gene: TRBV19
CDR3nt: TGTGCCAGTAGAGACAGGGCCGGAGCGAACACCGGGGAGCTGTTTTTT
CDR3aa: CASRDRAGANTGELFF

d_gene: TRBD1
abundance: -
j_gene: TRBJ2-6
v_gene: TRBV19
CDR3nt: TGTGCCAGTAGTACACAGGGGTTTGGGGCCAACGTCCTGACTTTC
CDR3aa: CASSTQGFGANVLTF

d_gene: -
abundance: once
j_gene: TRBJ2-1
v_gene: TRBV7-6
CDR3nt: TGTGCCACCGACCTATCGCAGTTCTTC
CDR3aa: CATDLSQFF

d_gene: -
abundance: -
j_gene: TRBJ1-6
v_gene: TRBV7-2
CDR3nt: TGTGCCAGCAGCTTTGCAGGGATTTCACCCCTCCACTTT
CDR3aa: CASSFAGISPLHF

d_gene: -
abundance: -
j_gene: TRBJ2-5
v_gene: TRBV18
CDR3nt: TGTGCCAGCTCACCACCGTCGTTCCAAGAGACCCAGTACTTC
CDR3aa: CASSPPSFQETQYF

d_gene: -
abundance: -
j_gene: TRBJ2-1
v_gene: TRBV29-1
CDR3nt: TGCAGCGTTAGCGCGTCCTCCTACAATGAGCAGTTCTTC
CDR3aa: CSVSASSYNEQFF

d_gene: -
abundance: -
j_gene: TRBJ1-5
v_gene: TRBV15
CDR3nt: TGTGCCACCAGCAGAGATAGGATGTCCCTCGGGCAGCCCCAGCATTTT
CDR3aa: CATSRDRMSLGQPQHF

d_gene: TRBD1
abundance: -
j_gene: TRBJ1-3
v_gene: TRBV6-5
CDR3nt: TGTGCCAGCAGTCGTGGACAGGCTGGAAACACCATATATTTT
CDR3aa: CASSRGQAGNTIYF

d_gene: -
abundance: -
j_gene: TRBJ2-7
v_gene: TRBV2
CDR3nt: TGTGCCAGCAGTGACAGGCAGGGGACCGACGAGCAGTACTTC
CDR3aa: CASSDRQGTDEQYF

d_gene: -
abundance: -
j_gene: TRBJ2-2
v_gene: TRBV15
CDR3nt: TGTGCCACCAGCAGAGGTGGGGTGAACACCGGGGAGCTGTTTTTT
CDR3aa: CATSRGGVNTGELFF

d_gene: TRBD2
abundance: -
j_gene: TRBJ2-1
v_gene: TRBV9
CDR3nt: TGTGCCAGCAGCGTAGCGGGAGGGATTAACTACAATGAGCAGTTCTTC
CDR3aa: CASSVAGGINYNEQFF

d_gene: TRBD1
abundance: -
j_gene: TRBJ2-3
v_gene: TRBV6-2/TRBV6-3
CDR3nt: TGTGCCAGCAGTCGCACAGGGGACACAGATACGCAGTATTTT
CDR3aa: CASSRTGDTDTQYF

d_gene: TRBD2
abundance: -
j_gene: TRBJ2-1
v_gene: TRBV7-3
CDR3nt: TGTGCCAGCAGCCACACTAGCGGGTTCACCGACATCAATGAGCAGTTCTTC
CDR3aa: CASSHTSGFTDINEQFF

d_gene: -
abundance: once
j_gene: TRBJ2-7
v_gene: TRBV6-5
CDR3nt: TGTGCCAGCAGGCAGGACTGGGGGAGCTCCTACGAGCAGTACTTC
CDR3aa: CASRQDWGSSYEQYF

d_gene: -
abundance: -
j_gene: TRBJ1-4
v_gene: TRBV28
CDR3nt: TGTGCCAGCAGTTTAGTGAGTACCGGCTTCAATGAAAAACTGTTTTTT
CDR3aa: CASSLVSTGFNEKLFF

d_gene: -
abundance: -
j_gene: TRBJ1-5
v_gene: TRBV28
CDR3nt: TGTGCCAGCAGTTTTCAGCTAAATCAGCCCCAGCATTTT
CDR3aa: CASSFQLNQPQHF

d_gene: -
abundance: -
j_gene: TRBJ2-7
v_gene: TRBV9
CDR3nt: TGTGCCAGCAGCGTCGGTCCAGGCATCTACGAGCAGTACTTC
CDR3aa: CASSVGPGIYEQYF

d_gene: -
abundance: -
j_gene: TRBJ2-5
v_gene: TRBV5-6
CDR3nt: TGTGCCAGCAGCCAAGGACACGAAGGGGCGACCCAGTACTTC
CDR3aa: CASSQGHEGATQYF

d_gene: TRBD2
abundance: once
j_gene: TRBJ2-1
v_gene: TRBV15
CDR3nt: TGTGCCACCAGACTAGCGGACCACAATGAGCAGTTCTTC
CDR3aa: CATRLADHNEQFF

d_gene: TRBD1
abundance: -
j_gene: TRBJ2-5
v_gene: TRBV5-6
CDR3nt: TGTGCCAGCAGCTACAGGGGCCTCCCCGTACAAGAGACCCAGTACTTC
CDR3aa: CASSYRGLPVQETQYF

d_gene: TRBD2
abundance: -
j_gene: TRBJ2-7
v_gene: TRBV7-8
CDR3nt: TGTGCCAGCAGCTTATTAGGCGGGAGCTCCTACGAGCAGTACTTC
CDR3aa: CASSLLGGSSYEQYF

d_gene: -
abundance: -
j_gene: TRBJ2-3
v_gene: TRBV3-1/TRBV3-2
CDR3nt: TGTGCCAGCAGCCAAGATGGAAAGTGGGATACGCAGTATTTT
CDR3aa: CASSQDGKWDTQYF

d_gene: -
abundance: -
j_gene: TRBJ2-2
v_gene: TRBV7-2
CDR3nt: TGTGCCAGCAGCTTATCCCGCACCGGGGAGCTGTTTTTT
CDR3aa: CASSLSRTGELFF

d_gene: TRBD2
abundance: -
j_gene: TRBJ2-1
v_gene: TRBV5-4
CDR3nt: TGTGCCAGCAGCTTTAGGCTAGCGGGAGGGAATGAGCAGTTCTTC
CDR3aa: CASSFRLAGGNEQFF

d_gene: -
abundance: -
j_gene: TRBJ2-5
v_gene: TRBV2
CDR3nt: TGTGCCAGCAGTGAAACGACTAGGGCTGGGTGGGAGACCCAGTACTTC
CDR3aa: CASSETTRAGWETQYF

d_gene: TRBD2
abundance: once
j_gene: TRBJ2-5
v_gene: TRBV28
CDR3nt: TGTGCCAGCGGATCCTGGACTAGCGGGAGCTCCGGGGAGACCCAGTACTTC
CDR3aa: CASGSWTSGSSGETQYF

d_gene: -
abundance: -
j_gene: TRBJ2-1
v_gene: TRBV19
CDR3nt: TGTGCCAGTAGTGGGTTTGTTCAAGGAAGAGGAAATGAGCAGTTCTTC
CDR3aa: CASSGFVQGRGNEQFF

d_gene: TRBD2
abundance: -
j_gene: TRBJ2-7
v_gene: TRBV11-2
CDR3nt: TGTGCCAGCAGCCCTGGACTAGCGATCTCCTACGAGCAGTACTTC
CDR3aa: CASSPGLAISYEQYF

d_gene: TRBD2
abundance: -
j_gene: TRBJ2-1
v_gene: TRBV9
CDR3nt: TGTGCCAGCAGCGCGACTAGCGCCTTGGACAATGAGCAGTTCTTC
CDR3aa: CASSATSALDNEQFF

d_gene: -
abundance: few
j_gene: TRBJ2-7
v_gene: TRBV2
CDR3nt: TGTGCCAGCAGTGGGGGCAGTCTCAACTACGAGCAGTACTTC
CDR3aa: CASSGGSLNYEQYF

d_gene: -
abundance: -
j_gene: TRBJ2-7
v_gene: TRBV7-9
CDR3nt: TGTGCCAGCAGCCAGTTGACACGGGACACAGTAAGGGGGGAGCAGTACTTC
CDR3aa: CASSQLTRDTVRGEQYF

d_gene: TRBD2
abundance: once
j_gene: TRBJ2-3
v_gene: TRBV13
CDR3nt: TGTGCCAGCAGCTTAGTACGGCGGGAGGGCCGGAGCACAGATACGCAGTATTTT
CDR3aa: CASSLVRREGRSTDTQYF

d_gene: -
abundance: -
j_gene: TRBJ1-1
v_gene: TRBV2
CDR3nt: TGTGCCAGCAGAGTCAGACAGGAAGAGGCTGAAGCTTTCTTT
CDR3aa: CASRVRQEEAEAFF

d_gene: TRBD1
abundance: once
j_gene: TRBJ2-3
v_gene: TRBV18
CDR3nt: TGTGCCAGCTCACTACTGACAGGGGTCCCAAGCACAGATACGCAGTATTTT
CDR3aa: CASSLLTGVPSTDTQYF

d_gene: -
abundance: -
j_gene: TRBJ2-7
v_gene: TRBV2
CDR3nt: TGTGCCAGCAGTGAAGGCAGCTACGAGCAGTACTTC
CDR3aa: CASSEGSYEQYF

d_gene: -
abundance: -
j_gene: TRBJ1-1
v_gene: TRBV30
CDR3nt: TGTGCCTGGACCCTGGGGCGGATGAACACTGAAGCTTTCTTT
CDR3aa: CAWTLGRMNTEAFF

d_gene: TRBD1
abundance: -
j_gene: TRBJ2-7
v_gene: TRBV7-9
CDR3nt: TGTGCCAGCAGCTTAGGGGGACAGGGCTACGAGCAGTACTTC
CDR3aa: CASSLGGQGYEQYF

d_gene: -
abundance: -
j_gene: TRBJ2-7
v_gene: TRBV18
CDR3nt: TGTGCCAGCTCACCACACTACGAGCAGTACTTC
CDR3aa: CASSPHYEQYF